The 2 T cell receptor beta chains below come from one sample, sequenced in a study of blood T cells in healthy people across ages. Combining a sample-barcoded 5' primer with a J-beta primer mix, a second PCR ran for about 7 to 12 cycles. A single record per CDR3 protein comes from TCRdb applying MiXCR to the 5' RACE reads. The sample carries roughly 800,000 distinct CDR3 sequences, about 55% recorded once. The sequenced sample consisted of blood. The origin of the receptors is a man aged 80 or over in good health.

The chain uses TRBV20-1 and TRBJ1-2; possible D gene TRBD1, 5 bases. Germline lookup yields CDR1 DFQATT and CDR2 SNEGSKA (reference sequence). The CDR3 contains 11 residues. In DNA, the CDR3 is TGCAGCAGGGAGGGCCGATATGGCTACACCTTC. It specifies CSREGRYGYTF.

The sample holds a few counts of this clonotype. The chain recombines TRBV6-4 with TRBJ1-2, with 8 bases aligning to TRBD1. Germline V lookup: CDR1 MRHNA, CDR2 SNTAGT. The CDR3 runs to 13 residues. Unmatched junction bases numbered 2, after V lost 4 bases and J lost 4 bases. CDR3 residues: CASSAGGAYGYTF. The CDR3 bases are TGTGCCAGCAGTGCAGGGGGCGCCTATGGCTACACCTTC.